A single sample gave rise to the 7 T cell receptor beta chains below, sequenced in a study of blood T cell repertoires in COVID-19 (dated by TCRdb to 2020 to 2022). The library was built by means of the immunoSEQ multiplex PCR assay. TCRdb limited this immuneACCESS table to in-frame rearrangements with V and J called. A share of clones is missing; checked studies link under half to unresolved V genes, and the rest is unexplained. The sample table shows approximately 310,000 clones, and 80% to 90% are seen once. The top ten clones comprise more than 2% of the sample. The source material was PBMCs or T cells enriched from blood (not recorded which). These receptors were taken from a man aged 25 to 45 who had recovered from COVID-19.

The chain combines TRBV11-2 with TRBJ2-1, with 7 bases fitting TRBD1. The CDR3 sequence is 18 residues long. Germline values: CDR1 SGHAT, CDR2 FQNNGV. V dropped 5 bases and J dropped 4; count of bases not matched to a gene: 17. CDR3 sequence: CASSLKPGQQTLYNEQFF. DNA for the CDR3: TGTGCCAGCAGCCTAAAACCGGGACAGCAGACTTTGTACAATGAGCAGTTCTTC.

This clone has only a few counts. The genes are TRBV9 and TRBJ2-5; D is possibly TRBD1 (6 bases). The CDR3 is made up of 15 amino acids. Trimming took off 4 bases at V and 2 bases at J, with 15 bases between the two ends. In germline, CDR1 is SGDLS, CDR2 YYNGEE. The CDR3: CASSTVQGGQETQYF. DNA for the CDR3: TGTGCCAGCAGCACAGTACAGGGTGGACAAGAGACCCAGTACTTC.

The J gene is TRBJ1-5, the V gene TRBV27; tentatively, D is TRBD1 (6 bases). CDR3 size: 15 residues. Germline V gene lookup returns CDR1 MNHEY and CDR2 SMNVEV (reference sequence). The V gene lost 5 bases and the J gene lost 6 bases, with 17 bases spanning the gap. The CDR3: CASSPSTGGGQPQHF. For the CDR3, the DNA is TGTGCCAGCAGTCCCTCGACAGGAGGCGGTCAGCCCCAGCATTTT.

This chain joins TRBV7-9 and TRBJ2-7, with a weak D call TRBD1 (6 bases). Germline V lookup: CDR1 SEHNR, CDR2 FQNEAQ (reference sequence). V lost 1 base to trimming and J lost 4 bases, with 14 bases between them. The CDR3 extends over 15 amino acids. The CDR3: CASSLGQVMVYEQYF. In DNA, the CDR3 is TGTGCCAGCAGCTTAGGACAGGTTATGGTTTACGAGCAGTACTTC. Full variable domain (rest looked up from reference TRBV7-9 and TRBJ2-7): DTGVSQNPRHKITKRGQNVTFRCDPISEHNRLYWYRQTLGQGPEFLTYFQNEAQLEKSRLLSDRFSAERPKGSFSTLEIQRTEQGDSAMYLCASSLGQVMVYEQYFGPGTRLTVT.

This clone was observed once. V is TRBV15 and J is TRBJ2-1, with D perhaps matching TRBD1 (6 bases). CDR1 and CDR2 (germline): LNHNV, YYDKDF (reference sequence). The CDR3 spans 15 residues. Trimming pared 3 bases from V and 6 bases from J, leaving 15 bases between. The chain's CDR3 is CATSSTGSSGNEQFF. CDR3 sequence (DNA): TGTGCCACCAGCAGTACAGGGTCTTCGGGCAATGAGCAGTTCTTC.

The rearrangement uses TRBV9 and TRBJ2-7; TRBD1 agrees at 7 bases. J was trimmed by 5 bases and V by 0 bases; bases with no gene match: 2. The germline V gene has CDR1 SGDLS and CDR2 YYNGEE. This CDR3 region has 13 residues. CDR3 sequence: CASSVGQGDEQYF. The CDR3 bases are TGTGCCAGCAGCGTAGGACAGGGTGACGAGCAGTACTTC.

This sequence joins TRBV7-9 and TRBJ1-6, with 10 bases matching TRBD1. The CDR3 runs 14 residues. Per the germline V gene, CDR1 is SEHNR and CDR2 is FQNEAQ (reference sequence). J gave up 9 bases and V 3 bases, and 2 bases lay outside the gene matches. The CDR3 reads CASSFRDRGSPLHF. For the CDR3, the DNA is TGTGCCAGCAGCTTCCGGGACAGGGGTTCACCCCTCCACTTT.